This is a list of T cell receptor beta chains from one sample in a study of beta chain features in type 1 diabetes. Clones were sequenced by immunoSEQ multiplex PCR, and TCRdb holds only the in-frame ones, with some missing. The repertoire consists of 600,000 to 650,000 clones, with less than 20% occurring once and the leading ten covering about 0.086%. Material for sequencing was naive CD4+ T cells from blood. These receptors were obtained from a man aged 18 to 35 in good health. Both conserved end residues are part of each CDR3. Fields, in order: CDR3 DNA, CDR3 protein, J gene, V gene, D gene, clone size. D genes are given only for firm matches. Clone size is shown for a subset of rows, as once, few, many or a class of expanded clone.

DNA: TGTGCCATCAGGGCGGGGACCGGGGGGAATGAGCAGTTCTTC
CDR3: CAIRAGTGGNEQFF
J: TRBJ2-1
V: TRBV10-3
D: TRBD2
size: NA

DNA: TGCAGCGTTGATCCCAGGGACAGGGCCGATACGCAGTATTTT
CDR3: CSVDPRDRADTQYF
J: TRBJ2-3
V: TRBV29-1
D: TRBD1
size: NA

DNA: TGTGCCACCAGACACGACAGGGTTCTCCACTCTGCTGGCTACACCTTC
CDR3: CATRHDRVLHSAGYTF
J: TRBJ1-2
V: TRBV15
D: TRBD1
size: NA

DNA: TGTGCCAGCAGCTTAACCCGGGGCTCCGAGCAGTACTTC
CDR3: CASSLTRGSEQYF
J: TRBJ2-7
V: TRBV7-7
D: NA
size: NA

DNA: TGTGCCAGCAGCTTAAGACAGGGAGGCACCGGGGAGCTGTTTTTT
CDR3: CASSLRQGGTGELFF
J: TRBJ2-2
V: TRBV11-3
D: NA
size: few

DNA: TGTGCCAGCAGCTTTTTGGAATCGACAGAGCAGTTCTTC
CDR3: CASSFLESTEQFF
J: TRBJ2-1
V: TRBV7-7
D: NA
size: few

DNA: TGTGCCAGCAGCGTATATGGGAGGGCGATCTCGGAGACCCAGTACTTC
CDR3: CASSVYGRAISETQYF
J: TRBJ2-5
V: TRBV9
D: TRBD2
size: NA

DNA: TGTGCCAGCAGTTACTCGGTGGACAGGCCGCAGTACTTC
CDR3: CASSYSVDRPQYF
J: TRBJ2-7
V: TRBV6-5
D: TRBD1
size: NA

DNA: TGTGCCAGCAGTGCAGACAGGCCCTATCAGCCCCAGCATTTT
CDR3: CASSADRPYQPQHF
J: TRBJ1-5
V: TRBV2
D: NA
size: NA

DNA: TGTGCCAGCAGGGACGCAGGGGGATATGGCTACACCTTC
CDR3: CASRDAGGYGYTF
J: TRBJ1-2
V: TRBV7-3
D: TRBD1
size: NA

DNA: TGTGCCAGCAGTTTGCCCGGGGGACCTGCTGAAGCTTTCTTT
CDR3: CASSLPGGPAEAFF
J: TRBJ1-1
V: TRBV28
D: NA
size: few

DNA: TGTGCCAGCAGTTTAACAGCTAACTATGGCTACACCTTC
CDR3: CASSLTANYGYTF
J: TRBJ1-2
V: TRBV6-5
D: NA
size: NA

DNA: TGTGCCAGCGCGGGGGGCAAGAGTGGACTGTTTTTT
CDR3: CASAGGKSGLFF
J: TRBJ1-4
V: TRBV28
D: NA
size: NA

DNA: TGTGCCAGTACAACCTATCGGACTAGCGGGATCTGGGAGCTGTTTTTT
CDR3: CASTTYRTSGIWELFF
J: TRBJ2-2
V: TRBV19
D: TRBD2
size: NA

DNA: TGTGCCAGCTCACCAGGGATAGGGGCTGGCGAGCAGTACTTC
CDR3: CASSPGIGAGEQYF
J: TRBJ2-7
V: TRBV18
D: NA
size: few

DNA: TGCGCCAGCAGCCACCTGAGGGAAGGAGCTGAAGCTTTCTTT
CDR3: CASSHLREGAEAFF
J: TRBJ1-1
V: TRBV4-1
D: NA
size: few

DNA: TGTGCCAGCACCAGGGACAGGGAGTTTGCACCCCTCCACTTT
CDR3: CASTRDREFAPLHF
J: TRBJ1-6
V: TRBV5-6
D: TRBD1
size: NA

DNA: TGTGCCAGCAGCACAAGGGGGGACTATGGCTACACCTTC
CDR3: CASSTRGDYGYTF
J: TRBJ1-2
V: TRBV5-5
D: NA
size: few

DNA: TGTGCCAGCAGCTTAGATCGCGGGAGGGCGAATGAGCAGTTCTTC
CDR3: CASSLDRGRANEQFF
J: TRBJ2-1
V: TRBV7-2
D: TRBD2
size: NA

DNA: TGTGCCAGCAGCTTCACCCTACAGGGATTCGAGCAGTACTTC
CDR3: CASSFTLQGFEQYF
J: TRBJ2-7
V: TRBV7-3
D: NA
size: few

DNA: TGTGCCAGCAGCTTAGTACCCCTAGCCTATGAGACCCAGTACTTC
CDR3: CASSLVPLAYETQYF
J: TRBJ2-5
V: TRBV7-2
D: NA
size: NA

DNA: TGTGCCAGCAGCCAACTCAGGCGTCAGAGTCGTAACTATGGCTACACCTTC
CDR3: CASSQLRRQSRNYGYTF
J: TRBJ1-2
V: TRBV7-2
D: NA
size: NA

DNA: TGTGCCAGCTCCCCCCCTGGGGGTCTTAGCTCCTACGAGCAGTACTTC
CDR3: CASSPPGGLSSYEQYF
J: TRBJ2-7
V: TRBV18
D: NA
size: NA

DNA: TGTGCCACCGGGGTGGATGAGCAGTTCTTC
CDR3: CATGVDEQFF
J: TRBJ2-1
V: TRBV10-3
D: NA
size: few